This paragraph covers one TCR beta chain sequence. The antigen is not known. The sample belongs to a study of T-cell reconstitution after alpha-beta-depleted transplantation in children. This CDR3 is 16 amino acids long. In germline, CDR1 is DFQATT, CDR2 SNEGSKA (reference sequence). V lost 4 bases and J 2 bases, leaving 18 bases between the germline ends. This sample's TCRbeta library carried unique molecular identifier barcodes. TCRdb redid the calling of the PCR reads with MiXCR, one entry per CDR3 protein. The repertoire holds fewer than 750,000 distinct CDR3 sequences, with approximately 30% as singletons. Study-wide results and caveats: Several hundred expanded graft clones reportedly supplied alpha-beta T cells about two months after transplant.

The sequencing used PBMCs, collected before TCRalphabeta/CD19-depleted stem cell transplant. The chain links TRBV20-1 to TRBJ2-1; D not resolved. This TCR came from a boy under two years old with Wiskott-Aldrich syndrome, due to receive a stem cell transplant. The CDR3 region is CSATTLFEETYNEQFF. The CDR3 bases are TGCAGTGCTACAACCCTATTTGAGGAAACCTACAATGAGCAGTTCTTC.